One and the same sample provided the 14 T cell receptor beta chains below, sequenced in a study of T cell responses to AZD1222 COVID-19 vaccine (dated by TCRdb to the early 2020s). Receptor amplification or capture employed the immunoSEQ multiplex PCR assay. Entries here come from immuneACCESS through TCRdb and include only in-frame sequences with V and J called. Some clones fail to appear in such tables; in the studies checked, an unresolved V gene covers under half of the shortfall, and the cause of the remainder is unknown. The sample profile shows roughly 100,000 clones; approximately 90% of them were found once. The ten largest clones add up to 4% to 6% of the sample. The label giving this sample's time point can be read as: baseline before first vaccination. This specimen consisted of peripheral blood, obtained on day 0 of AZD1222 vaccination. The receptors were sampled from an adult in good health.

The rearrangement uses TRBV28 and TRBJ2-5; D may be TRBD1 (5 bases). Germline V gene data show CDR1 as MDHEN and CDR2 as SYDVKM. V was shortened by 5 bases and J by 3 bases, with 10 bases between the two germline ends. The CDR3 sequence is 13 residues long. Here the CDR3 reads CASSKQGEETQYF. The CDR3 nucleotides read TGTGCCAGCAGTAAACAAGGGGAAGAGACCCAGTACTTC. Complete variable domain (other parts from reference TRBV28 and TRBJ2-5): DVKVTQSSRYLVKRTGEKVFLECVQDMDHENMFWYRQDPGLGLRLIYFSYDVKMKEKGDIPEGYSVSREKKERFSLILESASTNQTSMYLCASSKQGEETQYFGPGTRLLVL.

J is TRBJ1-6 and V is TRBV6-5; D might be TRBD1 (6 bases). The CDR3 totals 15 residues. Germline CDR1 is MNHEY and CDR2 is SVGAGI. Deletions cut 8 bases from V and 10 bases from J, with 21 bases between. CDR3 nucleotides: TGTGCCAGCGTTTTTGGGGGACAAGGGATCTCACCCCTCCACTTT. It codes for CASVFGGQGISPLHF.

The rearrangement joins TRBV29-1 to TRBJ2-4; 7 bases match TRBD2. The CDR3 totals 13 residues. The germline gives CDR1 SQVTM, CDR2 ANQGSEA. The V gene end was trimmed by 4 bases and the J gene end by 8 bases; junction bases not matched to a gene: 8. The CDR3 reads CSVGSGEGYIQYF. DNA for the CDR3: TGCAGCGTTGGGAGCGGGGAGGGGTACATTCAGTACTTC.

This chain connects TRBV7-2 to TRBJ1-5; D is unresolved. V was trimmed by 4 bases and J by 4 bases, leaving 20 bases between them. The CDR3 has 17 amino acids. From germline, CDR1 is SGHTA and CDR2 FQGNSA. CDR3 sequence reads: CASSSSPSIRLNQPQHF. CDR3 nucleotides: TGTGCCAGCAGCTCCTCCCCTTCTATTAGATTAAATCAGCCCCAGCATTTT. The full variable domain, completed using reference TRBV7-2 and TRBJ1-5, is GAGVSQSPSNKVTEKGKDVELRCDPISGHTALYWYRQSLGQGLEFLIYFQGNSAPDKSGLPSDRFSAERTGGSVSTLTIQRTQQEDSAVYLCASSSSPSIRLNQPQHFGDGTRLSIL.

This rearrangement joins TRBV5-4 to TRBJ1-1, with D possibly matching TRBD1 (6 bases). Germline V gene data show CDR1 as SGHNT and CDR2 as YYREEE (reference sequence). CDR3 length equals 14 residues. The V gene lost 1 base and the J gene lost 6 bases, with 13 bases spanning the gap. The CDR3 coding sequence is TGTGCCAGCAGCTTGCTGGTACAGGGTGCTGAAGCTTTCTTT. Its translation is CASSLLVQGAEAFF.

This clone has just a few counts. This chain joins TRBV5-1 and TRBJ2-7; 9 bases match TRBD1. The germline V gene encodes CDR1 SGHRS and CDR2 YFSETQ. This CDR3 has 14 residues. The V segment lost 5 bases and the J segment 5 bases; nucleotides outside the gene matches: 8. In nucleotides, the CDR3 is TGCGCCAGCAGTGACAGGGGGTCAACCCACGAGCAGTACTTC. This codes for CASSDRGSTHEQYF. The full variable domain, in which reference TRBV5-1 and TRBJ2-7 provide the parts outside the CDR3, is KAGVTQTPRYLIKTRGQQVTLSCSPISGHRSVSWYQQTPGQGLQFLFEYFSETQRNKGNFPGRFSGRQFSNSRSEMNVSTLELGDSALYLCASSDRGSTHEQYFGPGTRLTVT.

The CDR3 is CASSRGGGMGEQFF. CDR3 nucleotide sequence: TGTGCCAGCAGCCGAGGGGGCGGGATGGGTGAGCAGTTCTTC. The genes are TRBV7-3 and TRBJ2-1; maybe TRBD1 (7 bases). The CDR3 is 14 amino acids. The germline CDR1 and CDR2 sequences are SGHTA and FQGTGA. V was trimmed by 5 bases and J by 9 bases, leaving 17 bases between them.

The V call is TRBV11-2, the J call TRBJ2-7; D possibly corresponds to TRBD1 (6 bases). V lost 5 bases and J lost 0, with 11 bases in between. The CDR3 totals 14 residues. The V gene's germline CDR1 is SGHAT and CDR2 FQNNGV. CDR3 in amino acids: CASSLDRNSYEQYF. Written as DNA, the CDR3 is TGTGCCAGCAGCCTGGACAGAAACTCCTACGAGCAGTACTTC.

The CDR3 region is CASSQDAYNSPLHF. CDR3 sequence (DNA): TGTGCCAGCAGCCAGGACGCCTATAATTCACCCCTCCACTTT. The J gene is TRBJ1-6, the V gene TRBV7-9, with no clear D. V gave up 5 bases and J gave up 2 bases, with 7 bases separating them. The V gene's germline CDR1 is SEHNR and CDR2 FQNEAQ (reference sequence). This CDR3 comprises 14 residues.

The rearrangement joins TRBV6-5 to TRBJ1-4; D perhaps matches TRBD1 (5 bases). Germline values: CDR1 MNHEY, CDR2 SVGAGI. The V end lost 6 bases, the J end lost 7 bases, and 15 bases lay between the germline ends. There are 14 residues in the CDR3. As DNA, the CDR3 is TGTGCCAGCAGACGACAGTCTCCAGGTGAAAAACTGTTTTTT. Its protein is CASRRQSPGEKLFF.

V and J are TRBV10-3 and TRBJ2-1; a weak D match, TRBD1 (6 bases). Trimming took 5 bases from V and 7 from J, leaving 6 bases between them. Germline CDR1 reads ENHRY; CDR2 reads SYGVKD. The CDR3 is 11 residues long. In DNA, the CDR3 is TGTGCCATCAGTCAGGGGAATGAGCAGTTCTTC. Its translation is CAISQGNEQFF.

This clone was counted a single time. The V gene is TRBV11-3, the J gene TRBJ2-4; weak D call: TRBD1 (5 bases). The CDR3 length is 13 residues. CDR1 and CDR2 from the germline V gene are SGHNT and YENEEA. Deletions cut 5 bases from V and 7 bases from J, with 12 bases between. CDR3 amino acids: CASSPGFGNIQYF. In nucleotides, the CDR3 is TGTGCCAGCAGCCCAGGGTTTGGGAACATTCAGTACTTC.

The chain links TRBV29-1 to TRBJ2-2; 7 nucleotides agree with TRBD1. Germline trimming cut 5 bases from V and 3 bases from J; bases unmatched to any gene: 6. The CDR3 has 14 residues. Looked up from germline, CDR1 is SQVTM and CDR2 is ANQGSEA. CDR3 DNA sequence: TGCAGCGTTCGACAGGGTGTTGACACCGGGGAGCTGTTTTTT. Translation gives CSVRQGVDTGELFF.

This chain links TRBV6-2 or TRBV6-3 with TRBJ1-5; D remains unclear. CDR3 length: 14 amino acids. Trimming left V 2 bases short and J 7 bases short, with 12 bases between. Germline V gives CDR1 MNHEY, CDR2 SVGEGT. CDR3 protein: CASSYVAGQQPQHF. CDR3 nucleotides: TGTGCCAGCAGTTACGTTGCGGGTCAACAGCCCCAGCATTTT.